This T cell receptor beta chain is drawn from a study of low-dose radiotherapy and immunotherapy resistance in tumors. Study in general: Doses of 0.5 Gy per fraction every 2 weeks, totaling 6.5 Gy, went to Cohort 1. Cohort 2 received 1 Gy per fraction every two weeks, totaling 13 Gy over 26 weeks.

Patients eligible had advanced solid tumors without tumor-infiltrating lymphocytes. Trimming cost V 3 bases and J 3 bases, with 12 bases left between them. This CDR3 spans 15 amino acids. TRAV- and TRBV-specific primers were used for first-strand cDNA, which covered alpha and beta chains. Over about 18 PCR cycles, TCRs were amplified from a constant-region primer and V-primer adapter. One entry per CDR3 protein, called by TCRdb with MiXCR from the reads. The table lists 15,000 to 20,000 distinct CDR3 sequences, approximately 70% of them singletons, with about 6% in the top ten. The clonotype was recovered from a human donor with advanced metastatic prostate, ovarian, gallbladder or colorectal cancer (not recorded which). This table probably holds off-target reads from a library built for another chain. The V gene is TRBV12-3 or TRBV12-4, the J gene TRBJ1-3; D may be TRBD1 (6 bases). In DNA, the CDR3 is TGTGCCAGCAGTTTGGACAGAGCAGTTGGAAACACCATATATTTT. Translated, it gives CASSLDRAVGNTIYF.